A selection of T cell receptor beta chains follows, all from one sample in a study of blood T cell repertoires in COVID-19. The method was immunoSEQ multiplex PCR; TCRdb's version includes in-frame clones alone and lacks a portion of them. Among about 160,000 clones listed, just over 85% were seen once. Sequencing used peripheral blood. These receptors were obtained from a man aged 50 or older with active or convalescent COVID-19. Each CDR3 is given with its conserved first and last residue. A D gene is named only where the DNA matches it firmly. Clone size is not always given. Where it is, it says once, few, many or a class for expanded clones.

j_gene: TRBJ1-5
v_gene: TRBV10-3
d_gene: TRBD1
abundance: NA
CDR3nt: TGTGCCATCAGCGGGACAGGGGTAGGCAATCAGCCCCAGCATTTT
CDR3aa: CAISGTGVGNQPQHF

j_gene: TRBJ1-2
v_gene: TRBV7-9
d_gene: NA
abundance: NA
CDR3nt: TGTGCCAGCAGCCCCAGTGGGCCCTATGGCTACACCTTC
CDR3aa: CASSPSGPYGYTF

j_gene: TRBJ2-5
v_gene: TRBV6-2/TRBV6-3
d_gene: NA
abundance: once
CDR3nt: TGTGCCAGCAGCTCGACTACAGGGTTCGGTAGGGAGACCCAGTACTTC
CDR3aa: CASSSTTGFGRETQYF

j_gene: TRBJ1-4
v_gene: TRBV15
d_gene: NA
abundance: once
CDR3nt: TGTGCCACCAGCAGAGACAGGGGCTCTGGTGAAAAACTGTTTTTT
CDR3aa: CATSRDRGSGEKLFF

j_gene: TRBJ1-2
v_gene: TRBV3-1/TRBV3-2
d_gene: NA
abundance: once
CDR3nt: TGTGCCAGCAGCCAAGAGGAGGGGAACTATGGCTACACCTTC
CDR3aa: CASSQEEGNYGYTF

j_gene: TRBJ2-1
v_gene: TRBV5-4
d_gene: TRBD2
abundance: NA
CDR3nt: TGTGCCAGCAGTCCGGTTTACGGGGGGTCCTACAATGAGCAGTTCTTC
CDR3aa: CASSPVYGGSYNEQFF

j_gene: TRBJ2-2
v_gene: TRBV6-5
d_gene: NA
abundance: NA
CDR3nt: TGTGCCAGCAGTTACGATCAGTTTTCGAACACCGGGGAGCTGTTTTTT
CDR3aa: CASSYDQFSNTGELFF

j_gene: TRBJ1-3
v_gene: TRBV11-3
d_gene: NA
abundance: NA
CDR3nt: TGTGCCAGCAGCGCAGGGTTCGCGAGCTACTCTGGAAACACCATATATTTT
CDR3aa: CASSAGFASYSGNTIYF

j_gene: TRBJ2-7
v_gene: TRBV4-1
d_gene: NA
abundance: NA
CDR3nt: TGCGCCAGCAGCCAAGGATTTGGACAGCAAACATACGAGCAGTACTTC
CDR3aa: CASSQGFGQQTYEQYF

j_gene: TRBJ2-7
v_gene: TRBV15
d_gene: NA
abundance: NA
CDR3nt: TGTGCCACCAGCAGAGATAGACAGGACCGCGGCGAGCAGTACTTC
CDR3aa: CATSRDRQDRGEQYF

j_gene: TRBJ1-1
v_gene: TRBV28
d_gene: NA
abundance: NA
CDR3nt: TGTGCCAGCAGTTTTTCGGGGGTGGGCTTCACTGAAGCTTTCTTT
CDR3aa: CASSFSGVGFTEAFF

j_gene: TRBJ2-1
v_gene: TRBV27
d_gene: TRBD2
abundance: NA
CDR3nt: TGTGCCAGCTCCCAGGAGACTAGCGGGACGTATGAGCAGTTCTTC
CDR3aa: CASSQETSGTYEQFF

j_gene: TRBJ2-1
v_gene: TRBV7-2
d_gene: TRBD2
abundance: NA
CDR3nt: TGTGCCAGCAGCGCCGAAGCGGGAGCGAGCTACAATGAGCAGTTCTTC
CDR3aa: CASSAEAGASYNEQFF

j_gene: TRBJ1-1
v_gene: TRBV7-2
d_gene: TRBD1
abundance: NA
CDR3nt: TGTGCCAGCAGCTTTAGCGGGTGGGGACAGGGGACCTCTGAAGCTTTCTTT
CDR3aa: CASSFSGWGQGTSEAFF

j_gene: TRBJ2-3
v_gene: TRBV7-6
d_gene: NA
abundance: NA
CDR3nt: TGTGCCAGCAGCTCCCTTAGCGGACGCACAGATACGCAGTATTTT
CDR3aa: CASSSLSGRTDTQYF

j_gene: TRBJ1-2
v_gene: TRBV28
d_gene: NA
abundance: NA
CDR3nt: TGTGCCAGCAGTTCGACAGTACCTAACTATGGCTACACCTTC
CDR3aa: CASSSTVPNYGYTF